These 22 T cell receptor beta chains were sequenced from one sample in a study of cytomegalovirus exposure and HLA in healthy donors. The PCR ran on 60 Vbeta and 13 Jbeta primers. Produced via immunoSEQ multiplex PCR; TCRdb's table is partial and in-frame only. The table includes fewer than 150,000 clones, around 77% detected once. The sample consisted of PBMCs. The receptors were sampled from a man between 50 and 59 years old in good health and CMV-seronegative.

This clone was seen a single time. The chain links TRBV28 to TRBJ1-2, with D possibly being TRBD1 (5 bases). Germline loops: CDR1 MDHEN, CDR2 SYDVKM. V dropped 6 bases and J dropped 5 bases, with 7 bases sitting between them. The CDR3 is made up of 11 amino acids. Here the CDR3 DNA reads TGTGCCAGCAGCAGACAGTATGGCTACACCTTC. Amino acid sequence: CASSRQYGYTF.

In its sample, this clone was seen a few times. The V call is TRBV28, the J call TRBJ1-5; tentative D call: TRBD1 (5 bases). Trimming cost V 5 bases and J 7 bases, with 24 bases left between them. This CDR3 region has 17 residues. Germline V gene data show CDR1 as MDHEN and CDR2 as SYDVKM. CDR3 in amino acids: CASSPTFMGGRRQPQHF. CDR3 nucleotides: TGTGCCAGCAGTCCCACCTTTATGGGGGGACGGCGACAGCCCCAGCATTTT.

The rearrangement joins TRBV6-5 to TRBJ1-1, with TRBD1 as a possible D gene (5 bases). Germline CDR1 MNHEY, CDR2 SVGAGI. This CDR3 comprises 14 residues. Trimming shortened V by 6 bases and J by 7 bases, and 18 bases separated the two germline ends. The CDR3 is CASRYHSQGNEAFF. CDR3 bases: TGTGCCAGCAGGTACCATTCTCAGGGAAATGAAGCTTTCTTT.

This chain joins TRBV2 and TRBJ2-2, with a possible D match to TRBD1 (6 bases). The CDR3 runs to 14 residues. Germline values: CDR1 SNHLY, CDR2 FYNNEI. Trimming removed 5 bases from V and 4 bases from J, with 11 bases in between. CDR3 sequence (DNA): TGTGCCAGCAGTTATACAGGGTTCACCGGGGAGCTGTTTTTT. It specifies CASSYTGFTGELFF. The whole variable domain, filled in from reference TRBV2 and TRBJ2-2, reads EPEVTQTPSHQVTQMGQEVILRCVPISNHLYFYWYRQILGQKVEFLVSFYNNEISEKSEIFDDQFSVERPDGSNFTLKIRSTKLEDSAMYFCASSYTGFTGELFFGEGSRLTVL.

V usage is TRBV19 and J usage is TRBJ1-1, with 9 bases lining up with TRBD1. Germline V CDR1 and CDR2: LNHDA, SQIVND (reference sequence). The ends lost 7 bases at V and 2 bases at J; junction bases unmatched: 23. The CDR3 runs to 20 residues. CDR3: CASTTLLLLTGGLTNTEAFF. The CDR3 region has the DNA TGTGCCAGTACTACCCTCCTCCTCCTCACAGGGGGCTTGACTAACACTGAAGCTTTCTTT.

This sequence joins TRBV5-1 and TRBJ1-4; D possibly corresponds to TRBD1 (5 bases). This CDR3 has 15 residues. Germline CDR1 is SGHRS and CDR2 is YFSETQ. Trimming removed 2 bases at V and 5 bases at J, with 13 bases between. CDR3 residues: CASSLAPGLNEKLFF. DNA of the CDR3: TGCGCCAGCAGCTTAGCTCCAGGGCTCAATGAAAAACTGTTTTTT.

The chain carries TRBV19 and TRBJ1-5; no definite D call. The ends were cut back, 1 base at V and 1 base at J, with 8 bases in the middle. This CDR3 has 15 amino acids. Germline CDR1 LNHDA, CDR2 SQIVND (reference sequence). The CDR3 loop is CASSIGSKSNQPQHF. CDR3 nucleotide sequence: TGTGCCAGTAGTATAGGCAGTAAAAGCAATCAGCCCCAGCATTTT.

The DNA of the CDR3 is TGTGCCAGCTCACCAGGGGGGGTCGGAGAGACCCAGTACTTC. Translated, it gives CASSPGGVGETQYF. V is TRBV18 and J is TRBJ2-5; 7 bases map to TRBD2. After removal of 2 bases from V and 4 bases from J, the junction contained 4 bases not matched to a gene. Germline loops: CDR1 KGHSH, CDR2 LQKENI. The CDR3 runs 14 residues.

There are a few counts of this clone. The rearrangement uses TRBV28 and TRBJ1-5; TRBD1 matches at 8 bases. Germline V lookup: CDR1 MDHEN, CDR2 SYDVKM. The trim removed 7 bases at V and 12 bases at J, leaving 11 bases unmatched. The CDR3 totals 13 residues. DNA of the CDR3: TGTGCCAGCACCCCAAAAGGGACAGGAGGCCAGCATTTT. Translated, it gives CASTPKGTGGQHF. Combining the CDR3 with reference TRBV28 and TRBJ1-5 gives the whole variable domain DVKVTQSSRYLVKRTGEKVFLECVQDMDHENMFWYRQDPGLGLRLIYFSYDVKMKEKGDIPEGYSVSREKKERFSLILESASTNQTSMYLCASTPKGTGGQHFGDGTRLSIL.

The gene calls are TRBV4-1 and TRBJ1-1, with 7 positions matching TRBD1. CDR1 and CDR2 from the germline V gene are MGHRA and YSYEKL. The junction had 3 bases not matched to a gene; V was cut back by 1 base and J by 7 bases. The CDR3 loop spans 13 amino acids. The CDR3: CASSQGTGVEAFF. DNA of the CDR3: TGCGCCAGCAGCCAAGGAACAGGGGTTGAAGCTTTCTTT.

The V gene is TRBV28, the J gene TRBJ2-7; D is possibly TRBD2 (5 bases). Trimming removed 3 bases from V and 3 bases from J, with 12 bases in between. This CDR3 contains 14 residues. From germline, CDR1 is MDHEN and CDR2 SYDVKM. The CDR3 is CASSFFGLNYEQYF. The CDR3 bases are TGTGCCAGCAGTTTTTTTGGACTGAACTACGAGCAGTACTTC.

This clone has just a few counts. The chain joins TRBV5-1 to TRBJ2-2; D remains unclear. The length of the CDR3 is 16 residues. Trimming stripped 5 bases from V and 5 bases from J, with 19 bases between. CDR1 SGHRS and CDR2 YFSETQ come from the germline V gene. CDR3 protein: CASSLRSEQRTGELFF. Written as DNA, the CDR3 is TGCGCCAGCAGTTTGAGGAGTGAACAAAGGACCGGGGAGCTGTTTTTT.

The J gene is TRBJ2-7, the V gene TRBV7-2, with D possibly being TRBD2 (7 bases). Trimming took off 5 bases at V and 2 bases at J, with 19 bases between the two ends. The germline gives CDR1 SGHTA, CDR2 FQGNSA. The CDR3 totals 16 residues. The chain's CDR3 is CASSTSLAEGAYEQYF. The CDR3 nucleotides read TGTGCCAGCAGCACTTCGCTAGCGGAGGGGGCCTACGAGCAGTACTTC.

The V and J genes are TRBV28 and TRBJ2-7; TRBD2 matches 13 bases. Per the germline V gene, CDR1 is MDHEN and CDR2 is SYDVKM. V trimming: 3 bases; J trimming: 0 bases; junction bases outside the gene matches: 11. This CDR3 is 19 amino acids long. The CDR3 region is CASSFSGLAGIRSSYEQYF. The CDR3 nucleotides are TGTGCCAGCAGTTTCTCGGGACTAGCGGGAATTCGAAGCTCCTACGAGCAGTACTTC.

The genes are TRBV28 and TRBJ2-5, with TRBD2 matching over 8 bases. Germline V gives CDR1 MDHEN, CDR2 SYDVKM. The CDR3 spans 13 residues. V lost 4 bases, J lost 7 bases, and 5 bases stayed unmatched. CDR3 nucleotide sequence: TGTGCCAGCAGTTCCTACCGGGGGGGGACCCAGTACTTC. Amino acid sequence: CASSSYRGGTQYF. Based on the CDR3 plus reference TRBV28 and TRBJ2-5, the full variable domain is DVKVTQSSRYLVKRTGEKVFLECVQDMDHENMFWYRQDPGLGLRLIYFSYDVKMKEKGDIPEGYSVSREKKERFSLILESASTNQTSMYLCASSSYRGGTQYFGPGTRLLVL.

The chain has TRBV19 and TRBJ1-2, with 7 bases aligning to TRBD1. Germline assignment: CDR1 LNHDA and CDR2 SQIVND (reference sequence). J was trimmed by 7 bases and V by 10 bases; bases with no gene match: 18. This CDR3 spans 15 amino acids. CDR3 sequence: CATTRDRFGPGGYTF. CDR3 DNA: TGTGCCACAACCCGGGACAGATTCGGGCCGGGTGGCTACACCTTC.

The CDR3 sequence: CASSPGTGLISGSPLHF. The CDR3 nucleotides are TGTGCCAGCAGCCCCGGGACAGGACTAATTAGTGGGTCACCCCTCCACTTT. V usage is TRBV7-8 and J usage is TRBJ1-6; 8 bases match TRBD1. Germline V gene data show CDR1 as SGHVS and CDR2 as FQNEAQ. With V trimmed by 5 bases and J by 10 bases, 16 bases remained unmatched. The CDR3 spans 17 residues.

The genes are TRBV28 and TRBJ2-5; 9 nucleotides align to TRBD1. The germline V gene encodes CDR1 MDHEN and CDR2 SYDVKM. The CDR3 totals 18 residues. V shed 5 bases, J shed 5 bases, and the junction held 18 bases outside the gene matches. The CDR3 loop reads CASSPQYRIQGARETQYF. In DNA, the CDR3 is TGTGCCAGCAGTCCACAATACCGGATACAGGGGGCCCGGGAGACCCAGTACTTC.

The chain couples TRBV5-4 to TRBJ2-3; TRBD1 matches at 9 bases. V lost 5 bases, J lost 7 bases, and 8 bases stayed unmatched. CDR3 length: 14 amino acids. Germline V gene lookup returns CDR1 SGHNT and CDR2 YYREEE (reference sequence). The CDR3 region has the DNA TGTGCCAGCAGGAAACCGGGACAGGGACATACGCAGTATTTT. Amino acid sequence: CASRKPGQGHTQYF.

This clone was recorded a few times. The junction does not match germline at one end; this may be a read error. This chain uses TRBV29-1 with TRBJ2-7, with no clear D. This CDR3 is built from 11 residues. The V gene's germline CDR1 is SQVTM and CDR2 ANQGSEA. The DNA of the CDR3 is TGCAGCGTTCCAGGATCAATCCCCCCACACTTC. As protein: CSVPGSIPPHF.

The V and J genes are TRBV7-2 and TRBJ2-3; 7 nucleotides match TRBD1. CDR3 length: 16 amino acids. J was trimmed by 0 bases and V by 3 bases; bases with no gene match: 6. Looked up from germline, CDR1 is SGHTA and CDR2 is FQGNSA. The DNA for the CDR3 is TGTGCCAGCAGCTTTGACAGGGCGTCTAGCACAGATACGCAGTATTTT. Its translation is CASSFDRASSTDTQYF.

The V and J genes are TRBV28 and TRBJ2-1; the D gene is possibly TRBD2 (5 bases). This CDR3 spans 12 amino acids. Trimming removed 6 bases at V and 14 bases at J, with 17 bases between. The germline CDR1 and CDR2 sequences are MDHEN and SYDVKM. The CDR3 sequence: CASSGPDLSEFF. The DNA for the CDR3 is TGTGCCAGCAGCGGACCGGACTTATCTGAGTTCTTC.